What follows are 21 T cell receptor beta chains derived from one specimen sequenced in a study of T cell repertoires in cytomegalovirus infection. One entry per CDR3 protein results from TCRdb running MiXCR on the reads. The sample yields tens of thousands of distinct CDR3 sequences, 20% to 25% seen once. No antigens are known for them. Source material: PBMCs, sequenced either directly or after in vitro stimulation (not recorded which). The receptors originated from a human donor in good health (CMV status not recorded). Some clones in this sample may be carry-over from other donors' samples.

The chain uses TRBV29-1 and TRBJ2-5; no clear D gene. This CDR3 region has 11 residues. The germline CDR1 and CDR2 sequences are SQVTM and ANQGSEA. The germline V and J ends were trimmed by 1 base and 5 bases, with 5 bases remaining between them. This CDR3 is CSVEVGETQYF. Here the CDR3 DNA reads TGCAGCGTTGAAGTGGGTGAGACCCAGTACTTC.

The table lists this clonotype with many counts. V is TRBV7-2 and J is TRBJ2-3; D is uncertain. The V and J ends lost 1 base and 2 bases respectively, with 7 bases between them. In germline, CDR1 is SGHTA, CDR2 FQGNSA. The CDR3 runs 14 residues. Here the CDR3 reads CASSLVLNTDTQYF. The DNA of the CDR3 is TGTGCCAGCAGCTTAGTTCTCAACACAGATACGCAGTATTTT.

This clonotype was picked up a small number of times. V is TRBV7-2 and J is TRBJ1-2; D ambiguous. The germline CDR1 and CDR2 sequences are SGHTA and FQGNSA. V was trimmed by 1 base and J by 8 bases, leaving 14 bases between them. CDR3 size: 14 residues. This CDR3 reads CASSLDGLPYGYTF. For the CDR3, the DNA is TGTGCCAGCAGCTTAGACGGCCTCCCCTACGGCTACACCTTC.

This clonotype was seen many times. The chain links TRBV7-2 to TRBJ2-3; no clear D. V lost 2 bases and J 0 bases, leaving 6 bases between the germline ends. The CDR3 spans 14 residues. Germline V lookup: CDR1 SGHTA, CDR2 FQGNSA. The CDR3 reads CASSLMPSTDTQYF. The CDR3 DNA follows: TGTGCCAGCAGCTTAATGCCCAGCACAGATACGCAGTATTTT.

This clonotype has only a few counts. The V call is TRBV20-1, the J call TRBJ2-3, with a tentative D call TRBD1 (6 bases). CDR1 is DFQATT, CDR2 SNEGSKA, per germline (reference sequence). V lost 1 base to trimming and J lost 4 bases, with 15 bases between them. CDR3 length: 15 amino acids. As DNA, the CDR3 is TGCAGTGCTAGAGCCTGGGGACATGGGGCAGATACGCAGTATTTT. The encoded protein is CSARAWGHGADTQYF.

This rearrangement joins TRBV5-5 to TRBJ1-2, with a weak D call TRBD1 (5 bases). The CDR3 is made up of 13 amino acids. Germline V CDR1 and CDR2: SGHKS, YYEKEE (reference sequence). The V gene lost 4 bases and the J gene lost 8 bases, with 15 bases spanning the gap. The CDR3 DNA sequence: TGTGCCAGCAGCCTGGAAGGGGTAGGGGGCTACACCTTC. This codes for CASSLEGVGGYTF.

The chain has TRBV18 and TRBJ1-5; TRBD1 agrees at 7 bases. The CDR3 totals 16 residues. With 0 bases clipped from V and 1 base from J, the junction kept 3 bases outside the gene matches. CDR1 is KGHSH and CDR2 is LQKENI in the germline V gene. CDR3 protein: CASSPPGTASNQPQHF. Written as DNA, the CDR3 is TGTGCCAGCTCACCACCGGGGACAGCAAGCAATCAGCCCCAGCATTTT.

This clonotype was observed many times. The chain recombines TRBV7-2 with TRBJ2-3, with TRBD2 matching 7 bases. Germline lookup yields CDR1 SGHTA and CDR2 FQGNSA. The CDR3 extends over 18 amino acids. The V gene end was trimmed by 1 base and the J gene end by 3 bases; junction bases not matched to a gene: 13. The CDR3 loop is CASSLGASGTWATDTQYF. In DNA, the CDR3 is TGTGCCAGCAGCTTAGGGGCTAGCGGTACCTGGGCTACAGATACGCAGTATTTT.

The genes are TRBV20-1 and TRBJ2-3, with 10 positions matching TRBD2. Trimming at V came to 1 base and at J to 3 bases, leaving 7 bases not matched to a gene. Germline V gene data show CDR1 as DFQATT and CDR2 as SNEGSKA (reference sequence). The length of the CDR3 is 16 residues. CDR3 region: CSARAAIAGGTDTQYF. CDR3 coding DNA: TGCAGTGCTAGAGCAGCCATAGCGGGAGGAACAGATACGCAGTATTTT.

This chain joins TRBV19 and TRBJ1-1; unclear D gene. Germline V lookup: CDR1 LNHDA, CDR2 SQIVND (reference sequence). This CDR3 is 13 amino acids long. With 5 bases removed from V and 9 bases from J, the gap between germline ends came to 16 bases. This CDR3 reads CASSPSRFGKAFF. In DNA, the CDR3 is TGTGCCAGTAGTCCGTCCCGATTCGGGAAAGCTTTCTTT. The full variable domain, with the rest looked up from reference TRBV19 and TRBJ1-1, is DGGITQSPKYLFRKEGQNVTLSCEQNLNHDAMYWYRQDPGQGLRLIYYSQIVNDFQKGDIAEGYSVSREKKESFPLTVTSAQKNPTAFYLCASSPSRFGKAFFGQGTRLTVV.

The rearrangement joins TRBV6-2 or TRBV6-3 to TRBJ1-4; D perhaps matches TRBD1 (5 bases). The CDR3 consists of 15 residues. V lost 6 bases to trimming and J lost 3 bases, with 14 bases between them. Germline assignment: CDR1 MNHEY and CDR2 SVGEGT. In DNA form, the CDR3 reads TGTGCCAGCAGATGGGACCCGAAGCCTAATGAAAAACTGTTTTTT. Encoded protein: CASRWDPKPNEKLFF.

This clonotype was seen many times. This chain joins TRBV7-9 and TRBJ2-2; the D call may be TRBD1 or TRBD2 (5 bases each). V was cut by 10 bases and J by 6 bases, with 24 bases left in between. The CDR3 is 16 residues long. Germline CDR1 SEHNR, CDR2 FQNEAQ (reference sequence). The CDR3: CANGAVGELAPGELFF. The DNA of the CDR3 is TGTGCCAACGGGGCGGTGGGGGAGCTAGCCCCCGGGGAGCTGTTTTTT.

DNA of the CDR3: TGTGCCAGTAGCCGGTGGGATGGGTCCTATGGCTACACCTTC. It yields the protein CASSRWDGSYGYTF. V usage is TRBV19 and J usage is TRBJ1-2; D is unclear. Germline values: CDR1 LNHDA, CDR2 SQIVND (reference sequence). CDR3 length: 14 amino acids. Trimming shortened V by 6 bases and J by 4 bases, and 15 bases separated the two germline ends. Drawing the rest from reference TRBV19 and TRBJ1-2, the complete variable domain is DGGITQSPKYLFRKEGQNVTLSCEQNLNHDAMYWYRQDPGQGLRLIYYSQIVNDFQKGDIAEGYSVSREKKESFPLTVTSAQKNPTAFYLCASSRWDGSYGYTFGSGTRLTVV.

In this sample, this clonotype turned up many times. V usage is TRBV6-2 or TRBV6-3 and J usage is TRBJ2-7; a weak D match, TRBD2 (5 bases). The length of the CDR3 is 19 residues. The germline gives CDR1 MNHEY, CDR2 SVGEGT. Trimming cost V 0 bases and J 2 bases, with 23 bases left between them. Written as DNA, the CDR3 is TGTGCCAGCAGTTACTCGAGAGGAGGAGGTCCCCCGAGTACCTACGAGCAGTACTTC. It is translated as CASSYSRGGGPPSTYEQYF.

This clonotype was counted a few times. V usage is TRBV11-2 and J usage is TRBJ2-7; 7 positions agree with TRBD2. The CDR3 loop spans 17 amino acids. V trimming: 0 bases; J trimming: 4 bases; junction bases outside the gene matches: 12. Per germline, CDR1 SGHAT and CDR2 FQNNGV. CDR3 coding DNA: TGTGCCAGCAGCTTAGATGTTGGGCTAGCGGTCGGGTACGAGCAGTACTTC. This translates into CASSLDVGLAVGYEQYF. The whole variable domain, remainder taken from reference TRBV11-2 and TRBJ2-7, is EAGVAQSPRYKIIEKRQSVAFWCNPISGHATLYWYQQILGQGPKLLIQFQNNGVVDDSQLPKDRFSAERLKGVDSTLKIQPAKLEDSAVYLCASSLDVGLAVGYEQYFGPGTRLTVT.

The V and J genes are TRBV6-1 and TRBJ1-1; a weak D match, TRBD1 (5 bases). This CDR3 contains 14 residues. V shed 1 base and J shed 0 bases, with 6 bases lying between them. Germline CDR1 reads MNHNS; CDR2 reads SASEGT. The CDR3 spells CASSEGGVNTEAFF. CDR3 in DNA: TGTGCCAGCAGTGAAGGGGGGGTGAACACTGAAGCTTTCTTT.

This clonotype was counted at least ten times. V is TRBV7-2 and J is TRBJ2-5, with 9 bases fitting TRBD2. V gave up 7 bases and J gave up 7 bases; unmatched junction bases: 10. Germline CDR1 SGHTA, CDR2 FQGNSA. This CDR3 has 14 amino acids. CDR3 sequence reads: CASTWAGGSGTQYF. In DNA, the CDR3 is TGTGCCAGCACCTGGGCGGGGGGGTCCGGGACCCAGTACTTC.

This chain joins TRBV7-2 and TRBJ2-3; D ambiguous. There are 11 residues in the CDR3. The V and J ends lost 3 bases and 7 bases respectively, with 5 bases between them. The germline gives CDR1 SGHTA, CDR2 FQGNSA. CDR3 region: CASSLSYTQYF. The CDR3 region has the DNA TGTGCCAGCAGCTTGAGTTATACGCAGTATTTT.

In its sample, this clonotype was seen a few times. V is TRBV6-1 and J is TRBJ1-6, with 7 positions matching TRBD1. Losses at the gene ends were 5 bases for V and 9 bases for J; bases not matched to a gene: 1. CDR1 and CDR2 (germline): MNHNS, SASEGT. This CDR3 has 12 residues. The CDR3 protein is CASSYRGSPLHF. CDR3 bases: TGTGCCAGCAGTTACAGGGGTTCACCCCTCCACTTT.

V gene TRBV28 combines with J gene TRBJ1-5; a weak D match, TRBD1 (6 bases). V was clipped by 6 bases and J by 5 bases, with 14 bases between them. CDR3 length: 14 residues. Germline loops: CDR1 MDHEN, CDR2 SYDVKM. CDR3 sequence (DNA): TGTGCCAGCAGACTTGGGGGGCGAGATCAGCCCCAGCATTTT. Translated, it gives CASRLGGRDQPQHF.

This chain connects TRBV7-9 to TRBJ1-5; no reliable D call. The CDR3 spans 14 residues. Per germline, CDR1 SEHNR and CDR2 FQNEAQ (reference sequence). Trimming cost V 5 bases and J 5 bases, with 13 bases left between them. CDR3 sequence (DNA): TGTGCCAGCAGCGCGGAAGGGAGAGATCAGCCCCAGCATTTT. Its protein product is CASSAEGRDQPQHF.